The T cell receptor beta chain under discussion was sequenced for a study of OX40 agonist ivuxolimab in advanced cancers. Study at large: Anti-PD-1, anti-PD-L1 or anti-CTLA-4 therapy given earlier was allowed, and around 40% had some.

Overall study findings and caveats: The CD4+ and CD8+ T cells in the blood had expanded clonally by week 6 at 0.1 to 3.0 mg/kg.

Worth noting for this clone: Its antigen is still unknown.

Profiled with immunoSEQ multiplex PCR; TCRdb holds only in-frame clones, not every one. Of over 55,000 clones in the sample, roughly nine tenths were seen once. This sequence originates from an adult with an advanced solid tumor such as melanoma, head and neck, liver or kidney cancer. The sample in question was CD4+ or CD8+ T cells sorted from blood, obtained in a trial of the OX40 agonist ivuxolimab.

For the CDR3, the DNA is TGTGCCAGCAGGGACACAGGGGAAGGTCAGCCCCAGCATTTT. Amino acid sequence: CASRDTGEGQPQHF. V is TRBV6-6 and J is TRBJ1-5; 7 bases agree with TRBD1. This CDR3 has 14 amino acids. V was pared by 6 bases and J by 6 bases, with 8 bases of the junction left unmatched. Germline V gene data show CDR1 as MNHNY and CDR2 as SVGAGI (reference sequence).